The 3 T cell receptor beta chains below all came from one sample that was sequenced in a study of T-cell memory formation after mild COVID-19. TCRdb recomputed calls from the 5' RACE reads with MiXCR, one row per CDR3 protein. The sample lists 500,000 to 550,000 distinct CDR3 sequences; around 20% were seen once. The sequenced sample consisted of PBMCs or a T cell subset sorted from them (not recorded which). The receptors derive from an adult woman who had mild COVID-19 (a few samples of this study predate the infection). Cell type and time point are not known.

The V call is TRBV20-1, the J call TRBJ2-1; D gene unclear. The ends were cut back, 1 base at V and 6 bases at J, with 10 bases in the middle. This CDR3 has 13 amino acids. The germline V gene has CDR1 DFQATT and CDR2 SNEGSKA (reference sequence). This CDR3 reads CSARVGSSNEQFF. The CDR3 nucleotides are TGCAGTGCTAGAGTTGGTAGCAGCAATGAGCAGTTCTTC.

J is TRBJ2-3 and V is TRBV12-1; the D call of TRBD2 is as the table states it, not checked on the DNA. TRBV12-1 is assigned pseudogene status. The CDR3 consists of 17 residues. CDR3 region: CASSWAPERGATDTQYF. The DNA of the CDR3 is TGTGCCAGCAGCTGGGCCCCGGAGCGGGGGGCCACAGATACGCAGTATTTT.

This clonotype was seen a single time. The chain joins TRBV2 to TRBJ2-5, with 8 bases that match TRBD2. Germline V gives CDR1 SNHLY, CDR2 FYNNEI. CDR3 size: 12 residues. The V segment lost 8 bases and the J segment 5 bases; nucleotides outside the gene matches: 4. The CDR3 spells CASLGREETQYF. The CDR3 DNA reads TGTGCCAGCCTCGGGAGGGAGGAGACCCAGTACTTC.